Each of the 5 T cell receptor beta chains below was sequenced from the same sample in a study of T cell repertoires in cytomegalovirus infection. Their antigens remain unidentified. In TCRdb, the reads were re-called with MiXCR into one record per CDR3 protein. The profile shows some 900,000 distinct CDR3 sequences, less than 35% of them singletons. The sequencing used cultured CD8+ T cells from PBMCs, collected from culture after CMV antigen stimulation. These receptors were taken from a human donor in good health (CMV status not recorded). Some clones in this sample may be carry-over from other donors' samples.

In nucleotides, the CDR3 is TGTGCCAGCAGCCGGCCGACTAGCGCGGATGAGCAGTTCTTC. Translating it yields CASSRPTSADEQFF. This sequence joins TRBV7-6 and TRBJ2-1; 8 nucleotides line up with TRBD2. V dropped 5 bases and J dropped 8; count of bases not matched to a gene: 8. Looked up from germline, CDR1 is SGHVS and CDR2 is FNYEAQ. The CDR3 runs to 14 residues.

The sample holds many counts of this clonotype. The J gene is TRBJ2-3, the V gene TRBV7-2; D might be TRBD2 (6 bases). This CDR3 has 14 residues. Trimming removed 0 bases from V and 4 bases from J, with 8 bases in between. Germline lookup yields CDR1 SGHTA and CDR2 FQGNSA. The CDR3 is CASSLATGADTQYF. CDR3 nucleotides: TGTGCCAGCAGCTTAGCGACGGGAGCAGATACGCAGTATTTT.

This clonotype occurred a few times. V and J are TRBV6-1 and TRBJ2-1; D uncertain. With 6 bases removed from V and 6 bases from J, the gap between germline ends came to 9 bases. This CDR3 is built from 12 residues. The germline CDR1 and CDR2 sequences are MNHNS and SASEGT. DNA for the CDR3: TGTGCCAGCAGCACCAGTCCCAATGAGCAGTTCTTC. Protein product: CASSTSPNEQFF.

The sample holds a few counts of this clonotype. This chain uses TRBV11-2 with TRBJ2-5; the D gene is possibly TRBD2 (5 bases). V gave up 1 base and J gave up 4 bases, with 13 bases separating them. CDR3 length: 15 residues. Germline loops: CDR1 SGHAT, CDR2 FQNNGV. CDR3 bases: TGTGCCAGCAGCTTAGTAGGTCCTAGCCCAGAGACCCAGTACTTC. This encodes CASSLVGPSPETQYF.

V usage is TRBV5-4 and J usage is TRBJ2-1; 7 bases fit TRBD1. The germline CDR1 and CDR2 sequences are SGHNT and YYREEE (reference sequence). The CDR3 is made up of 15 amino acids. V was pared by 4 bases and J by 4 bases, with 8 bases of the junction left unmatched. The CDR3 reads CASSLFGTAYNEQFF. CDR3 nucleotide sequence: TGTGCCAGCAGCCTTTTTGGGACAGCATACAATGAGCAGTTCTTC.